What follows are 3 T cell receptor beta chains derived from one specimen sequenced in a study of regulatory T cells in long-lasting Graves disease. Arm-PCR of CDR3 regions with iRepertoire HTBI primers generated TCR beta libraries. Each CDR3 protein is one row after TCRdb ran MiXCR on the multiplex PCR reads. Of 450,000 to 600,000 distinct CDR3 sequences listed, approximately 13% are singletons. Time point described: newly diagnosed GD, antithyroid drugs for less than 3 months. PBMC-derived RNA was used for the TCR library. These records were also assigned to another study, of T cells in Graves' hyperthyroidism and ophthalmopathy.

The material sequenced was peripheral blood mononuclear cells (PBMCs), taken at new diagnosis, from a patient treated with antithyroid drugs. These receptors were collected from a young man with Graves disease.

The rearrangement uses TRBV9 and TRBJ1-5; D is perhaps TRBD1 (5 bases). V lost 0 bases to trimming and J lost 7 bases, with 14 bases between them. This CDR3 comprises 15 residues. Per the germline V gene, CDR1 is SGDLS and CDR2 is YYNGEE. This chain's CDR3 is CASSVGQGEGQPQHF. CDR3 DNA: TGTGCCAGCAGCGTAGGTCAGGGCGAGGGACAGCCCCAGCATTTT.

This clonotype was counted many times. The V gene is TRBV12-3 or TRBV12-4, the J gene TRBJ1-4; D not certain. The V gene lost 8 bases and the J gene lost 0 bases, with 10 bases spanning the gap. This CDR3 comprises 14 residues. In DNA, the CDR3 is TGTGCCAGCGGCTCGACTGCAACTAATGAAAAACTGTTTTTT. Its protein is CASGSTATNEKLFF.

This clonotype was counted at least ten times. The chain joins TRBV20-1 to TRBJ2-1; 14 bases line up with TRBD2. The CDR3 has 18 amino acids. V trimming: 6 bases; J trimming: 2 bases; junction bases outside the gene matches: 12. Germline CDR1 and CDR2: DFQATT and SNEGSKA (reference sequence). As DNA, the CDR3 is TGCAGTGCAACCGGGACTAGCGGGAGCCTTACTCCCTACAATGAGCAGTTCTTC. Translated: CSATGTSGSLTPYNEQFF.